Listed here are 26 T cell receptor beta chains from one sample, sequenced in a study of control samples from healthy donors and cancer patients. Assay used: immunoSEQ multiplex PCR; TCRdb lists only in-frame clones, some missing. The repertoire consists of 120,000 or so clones, with more than 75% occurring once and the leading ten covering roughly 12%. The sequenced sample was blood. Source of these receptors: a man aged 30-40 years in good health.

The genes are TRBV6-6 and TRBJ2-4; 7 nucleotides match TRBD1. V trimming: 5 bases; J trimming: 2 bases; junction bases outside the gene matches: 6. Germline CDR1 is MNHNY and CDR2 is SVGAGI (reference sequence). The CDR3 runs to 15 residues. The DNA of the CDR3 is TGTGCCAGCAGTCAACAGGGGTTGACCAAAAACATTCAGTACTTC. Translating gives CASSQQGLTKNIQYF.

The chain links TRBV7-9 to TRBJ1-2; 7 nucleotides match TRBD1. The CDR3 loop spans 15 amino acids. Per the germline V gene, CDR1 is SEHNR and CDR2 is FQNEAQ (reference sequence). The ends lost 2 bases at V and 4 bases at J; junction bases unmatched: 7. CDR3 coding DNA: TGTGCCAGCAGCTTATACATAGGGGGCACCTATGGCTACACCTTC. This translates into CASSLYIGGTYGYTF.

The chain combines TRBV3-1 (or the pseudogene TRBV3-2) with TRBJ2-1; 13 bases map to TRBD2. CDR1 and CDR2 from the germline V gene are LGHDT and YNNKEL (reference sequence). V dropped 4 bases and J dropped 8; count of bases not matched to a gene: 2. This CDR3 contains 14 residues. The CDR3 bases are TGTGCCAGCAGCCCTGGACTAGCGGGGGATGAGCAGTTCTTC. Translation: CASSPGLAGDEQFF.

The gene calls are TRBV18 and TRBJ2-3; D not certain. This CDR3 contains 14 residues. Germline loops: CDR1 KGHSH, CDR2 LQKENI. V was clipped by 2 bases and J by 2 bases, with 8 bases between them. CDR3 region: CASSPSSNTDTQYF. The CDR3 nucleotides are TGTGCCAGCTCACCAAGTTCGAACACAGATACGCAGTATTTT.

The chain combines TRBV4-2 with TRBJ2-7; D gene ambiguous. The CDR3 covers 14 residues. The V end lost 0 bases, the J end lost 4 bases, and 10 bases lay between the germline ends. Germline-derived CDR1 and CDR2 are LGHNA and YNFKEQ. CDR3 sequence: CASSQEGLGYEQYF. CDR3 DNA: TGTGCCAGCAGCCAAGAAGGGTTGGGTTACGAGCAGTACTTC.

The count of this clone is one. The rearrangement joins TRBV9 to TRBJ2-3; 10 positions agree with TRBD2. This CDR3 is 17 amino acids long. V trimming: 1 base; J trimming: 2 bases; junction bases outside the gene matches: 7. The germline CDR1 and CDR2 sequences are SGDLS and YYNGEE. DNA for the CDR3: TGTGCCAGCAGCGTACCCAGGAGCGGGGGGGCCACAGATACGCAGTATTTT. As protein: CASSVPRSGGATDTQYF.

This chain uses TRBV7-2 with TRBJ1-2; the match to TRBD1 covers 8 bases. CDR1 is SGHTA, CDR2 FQGNSA, per germline. V was clipped by 1 base and J by 8 bases; unmatched bases: 9. The CDR3 loop spans 15 amino acids. The CDR3: CASSLGGTGGRGYTF. The CDR3 DNA reads as TGTGCCAGCAGCTTAGGGGGAACAGGGGGGAGAGGCTACACCTTC.

This clone was recorded once. This chain uses TRBV3-1 (or the pseudogene TRBV3-2) with TRBJ2-5, with D perhaps matching TRBD1 (6 bases). In germline, CDR1 is LGHDT, CDR2 YNNKEL (reference sequence). Trimming pared 5 bases from V and 0 bases from J, leaving 13 bases between. This CDR3 region has 15 residues. The CDR3 region has the DNA TGTGCCAGCAGCGCAACTACAGGGAACCAAGAGACCCAGTACTTC. It yields the protein CASSATTGNQETQYF.

The V and J genes are TRBV5-6 and TRBJ2-7; D ambiguous. The CDR3 length is 14 residues. Looked up from germline, CDR1 is SGHDT and CDR2 is YYEEEE. Trimming left V 1 base short and J 0 bases short, with 8 bases between. The CDR3 here is CASSLTPSSYEQYV. CDR3 bases: TGTGCCAGCAGCTTGACCCCTAGCTCCTACGAGCAGTACGTC.

On this clone: A read error may produce the germline difference seen at one junction end. The gene calls are TRBV2 and TRBJ2-5, with D uncertain. Germline lookup yields CDR1 SNHLY and CDR2 FYNNEI. This CDR3 is built from 13 residues. Written as DNA, the CDR3 is TGTGCCAGCAGTGAGCGGTTGTCAGAGGCCCAGTACTTC. Residues: CASSERLSEAQYF.

This chain joins TRBV4-2 and TRBJ1-3; possibly TRBD1 for D (6 bases). The CDR3 has 16 residues. CDR1 is LGHNA and CDR2 is YNFKEQ in the germline V gene. V lost 2 bases to trimming and J lost 0 bases, with 11 bases between them. The CDR3 DNA sequence: TGTGCCAGCAGCCAACCTGACAGGTTCTCTGGAAACACCATATATTTT. It codes for CASSQPDRFSGNTIYF.

This sequence joins TRBV14 and TRBJ2-4, with D tentatively TRBD2 (5 bases). CDR1 and CDR2 (germline): SGHDN, FVKESK. The CDR3 spans 13 residues. Trimming removed 1 base from V and 13 bases from J, with 14 bases in between. The CDR3 region is CASSQAPGLQQYF. CDR3 sequence (DNA): TGTGCCAGCAGCCAAGCACCGGGATTGCAACAGTACTTC.

The chain recombines TRBV30 with TRBJ1-1; D is unresolved. Germline loops: CDR1 GTSNPN, CDR2 SVGIG (reference sequence). V lost 3 bases and J lost 5, with 16 bases in between. This CDR3 is 14 amino acids long. CDR3 protein: CAWRAFGVRTEAFF. CDR3 nucleotides: TGTGCCTGGAGGGCGTTCGGGGTAAGGACTGAAGCTTTCTTT.

The chain links TRBV7-2 to TRBJ1-5, with 7 nucleotides matching TRBD1. Germline CDR1 SGHTA, CDR2 FQGNSA. This CDR3 has 15 amino acids. The junction had 5 bases not matched to a gene; V was cut back by 6 bases and J by 0 bases. The CDR3 DNA reads as TGTGCCAGCAGGTCGACAGGGAATAGCAATCAGCCCCAGCATTTT. Amino acid sequence: CASRSTGNSNQPQHF.

The CDR3 reads CASSLDSIQETQYF. Written as DNA, the CDR3 is TGTGCCAGCAGCTTGGACAGTATCCAAGAGACCCAGTACTTC. J is TRBJ2-5 and V is TRBV5-6; D is uncertain. V lost 0 bases and J lost 1, with 7 bases in between. This CDR3 is 14 amino acids long. Germline V CDR1 and CDR2: SGHDT, YYEEEE.

This chain links TRBV19 with TRBJ1-1; no firm D call. The CDR3 covers 13 residues. CDR1 LNHDA and CDR2 SQIVND come from the germline V gene (reference sequence). Trimming took off 7 bases at V and 6 bases at J, with 15 bases between the two ends. The CDR3 nucleotides read TGTGCCAGTAATAATTTCCGGGGTGCTGAAGCTTTCTTT. Its translation: CASNNFRGAEAFF.

DNA of the CDR3: TGCGCCAGCAGCCAAGTTCCAGGAGGGGCGGTGTCCGAGCAGTACTTC. Its translation: CASSQVPGGAVSEQYF. The V call is TRBV4-1, the J call TRBJ2-7, with a possible D match to TRBD2 (6 bases). Germline CDR1 and CDR2: MGHRA and YSYEKL. The CDR3 covers 16 residues. Trimming cost V 1 base and J 6 bases, with 19 bases left between them.

This chain connects TRBV6-5 to TRBJ2-5; D may correspond to TRBD1 or TRBD2 (6 bases each). CDR3 length: 14 residues. V lost 7 bases, J lost 7 bases, and 19 bases lay in between. The germline V gene has CDR1 MNHEY and CDR2 SVGAGI. CDR3 residues: CASISGEAQGTQYF. CDR3 sequence (DNA): TGTGCCAGCATTTCAGGGGAGGCCCAGGGGACCCAGTACTTC.

The V and J genes are TRBV5-1 and TRBJ2-5; 8 bases are shared with TRBD2. Germline trimming cut 7 bases from V and 1 base from J; bases unmatched to any gene: 6. The CDR3 is 14 residues long. Germline assignment: CDR1 SGHRS and CDR2 YFSETQ. CDR3 sequence: CASSGGASQETQYF. DNA of the CDR3: TGCGCCAGCTCCGGGGGGGCAAGCCAAGAGACCCAGTACTTC.

The chain links TRBV19 to TRBJ1-5; no clear D gene. Germline loops: CDR1 LNHDA, CDR2 SQIVND (reference sequence). The CDR3 covers 14 residues. The V gene lost 4 bases and the J gene lost 0 bases, with 7 bases spanning the gap. CDR3 in DNA: TGTGCCAGTAGTAACAGCAATAGCAATCAGCCCCAGCATTTT. Its protein product is CASSNSNSNQPQHF.

The rearrangement uses TRBV4-1 and TRBJ1-6; D may be TRBD1 (6 bases). This CDR3 has 15 amino acids. With 0 bases removed from V and 9 bases from J, the gap between germline ends came to 12 bases. From germline, CDR1 is MGHRA and CDR2 YSYEKL. Here the CDR3 DNA reads TGCGCCAGCAGCCAAGATGGCAGGGGAGGTTCACCCCTCCACTTT. As protein: CASSQDGRGGSPLHF.

The V call is TRBV5-1, the J call TRBJ2-7; TRBD2 matches at 13 bases. This CDR3 spans 17 amino acids. Unmatched junction bases numbered 8, after V lost 0 bases and J lost 5 bases. The V gene's germline CDR1 is SGHRS and CDR2 YFSETQ. CDR3 nucleotides: TGCGCCAGCAGCTTGGGCTCGACTAGCGGGGGGAAGAACGAGCAGTACTTC. It encodes CASSLGSTSGGKNEQYF.

The chain carries TRBV27 and TRBJ1-6; weak D call: TRBD1 (5 bases). Germline assignment: CDR1 MNHEY and CDR2 SMNVEV (reference sequence). Trimming removed 2 bases at V and 13 bases at J, with 9 bases between. The CDR3 length is 12 residues. The CDR3 reads CASSLTGDPLHF. CDR3 coding DNA: TGTGCCAGCAGTTTAACGGGGGATCCCCTCCACTTT.

This sequence joins TRBV2 and TRBJ1-2, with TRBD1 matching over 9 bases. Looked up from germline, CDR1 is SNHLY and CDR2 is FYNNEI. The CDR3 totals 13 residues. DNA of the CDR3: TGTGCGACGGGGGACAGGGTTACCTATGGCTACACCTTC. The encoded protein is CATGDRVTYGYTF.

The rearrangement uses TRBV11-3 and TRBJ2-1, with 9 bases that match TRBD2. This CDR3 spans 18 amino acids. Germline V gene data show CDR1 as SGHNT and CDR2 as YENEEA. Germline trimming cut 0 bases from V and 5 bases from J; bases unmatched to any gene: 11. As DNA, the CDR3 is TGTGCCAGCAGCTTAGATGGTCGGCGAGCGGGGGGCGACAATGAGCAGTTCTTC. This encodes CASSLDGRRAGGDNEQFF.

The J gene is TRBJ1-6, the V gene TRBV7-2; 9 bases are shared with TRBD1. There are 14 residues in the CDR3. With V trimmed by 6 bases and J by 6 bases, 3 bases remained unmatched. Germline V lookup: CDR1 SGHTA, CDR2 FQGNSA. CDR3 in amino acids: CASRGGQGNSPLHF. Written as DNA, the CDR3 is TGTGCCAGCAGGGGGGGACAGGGTAATTCACCCCTCCACTTT.